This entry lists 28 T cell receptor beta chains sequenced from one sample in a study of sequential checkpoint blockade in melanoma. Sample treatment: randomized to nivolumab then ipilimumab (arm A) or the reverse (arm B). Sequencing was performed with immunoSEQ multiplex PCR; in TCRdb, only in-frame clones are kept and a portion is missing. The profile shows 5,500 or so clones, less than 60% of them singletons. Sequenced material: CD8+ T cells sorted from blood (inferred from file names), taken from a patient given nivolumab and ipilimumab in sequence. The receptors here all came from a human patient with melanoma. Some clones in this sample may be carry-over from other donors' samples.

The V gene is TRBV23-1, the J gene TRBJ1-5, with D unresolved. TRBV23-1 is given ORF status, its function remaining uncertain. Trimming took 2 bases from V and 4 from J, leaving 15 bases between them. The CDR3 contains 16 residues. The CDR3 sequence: CASSQTICTRNQPQHF. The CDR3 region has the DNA TGCGCCAGCAGTCAAACCATTTGTACTAGGAATCAGCCCCAGCATTTT.

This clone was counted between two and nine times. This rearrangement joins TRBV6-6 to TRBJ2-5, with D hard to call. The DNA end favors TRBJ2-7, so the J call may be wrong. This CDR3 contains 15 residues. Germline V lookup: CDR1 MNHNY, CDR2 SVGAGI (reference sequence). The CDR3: CASSYSGQTDDEQYF. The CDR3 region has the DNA TGTGCCAGCAGTTACTCTGGGCAGACGGATGACGAGCAGTACTTC.

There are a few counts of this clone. The CDR3: CASSSNDRGLAKNIQYF. Here the CDR3 DNA reads TGTGCCAGCAGCTCCAACGACAGGGGATTAGCCAAAAACATTCAGTACTTC. The genes are TRBV7-8 and TRBJ2-4, with 8 bases that match TRBD1. From germline, CDR1 is SGHVS and CDR2 FQNEAQ. Unmatched junction bases numbered 8, after V lost 4 bases and J lost 0 bases. The CDR3 contains 17 residues.

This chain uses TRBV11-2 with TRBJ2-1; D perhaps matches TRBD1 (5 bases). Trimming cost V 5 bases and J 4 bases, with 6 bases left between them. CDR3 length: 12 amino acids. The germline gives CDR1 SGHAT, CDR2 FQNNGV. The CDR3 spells CASSHRYNEQFF. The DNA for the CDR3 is TGTGCCAGCAGCCACAGGTACAATGAGCAGTTCTTC.

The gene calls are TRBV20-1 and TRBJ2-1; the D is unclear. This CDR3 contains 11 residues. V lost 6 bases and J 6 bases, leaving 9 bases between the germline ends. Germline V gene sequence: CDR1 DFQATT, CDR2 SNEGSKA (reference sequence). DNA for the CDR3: TGCAGTGCGCCCGCAGGCAATGAGCAGTTCTTC. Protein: CSAPAGNEQFF.

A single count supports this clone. CDR3 sequence (DNA): TGTGCCAGCTCAGACACCCTTGGAGGTGAAAAACTGTTTTTT. Translated, it gives CASSDTLGGEKLFF. The J gene is TRBJ1-4, the V gene TRBV18; D unresolved. CDR1 is KGHSH and CDR2 is LQKENI in the germline V gene. Trimming removed 5 bases at V and 7 bases at J, with 14 bases between. The length of the CDR3 is 14 residues.

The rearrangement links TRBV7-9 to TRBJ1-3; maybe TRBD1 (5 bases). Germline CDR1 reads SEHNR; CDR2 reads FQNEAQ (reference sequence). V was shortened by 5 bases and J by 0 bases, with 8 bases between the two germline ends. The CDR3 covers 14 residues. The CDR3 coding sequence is TGTGCCAGCAGCCCGACAGTCTCTGGAAACACCATATATTTT. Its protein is CASSPTVSGNTIYF.

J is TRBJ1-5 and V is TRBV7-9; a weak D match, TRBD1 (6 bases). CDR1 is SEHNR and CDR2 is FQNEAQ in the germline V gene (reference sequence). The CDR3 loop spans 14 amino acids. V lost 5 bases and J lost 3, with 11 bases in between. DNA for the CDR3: TGTGCCAGCAGCCAAACAGGGTACAATCAGCCCCAGCATTTT. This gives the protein CASSQTGYNQPQHF.

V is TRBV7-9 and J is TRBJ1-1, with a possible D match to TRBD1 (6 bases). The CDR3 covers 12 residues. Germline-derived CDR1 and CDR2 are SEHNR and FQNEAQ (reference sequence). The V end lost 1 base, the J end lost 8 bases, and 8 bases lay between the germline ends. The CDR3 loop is CASSLVGQEAFF. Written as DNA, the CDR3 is TGTGCCAGCAGCTTAGTCGGACAGGAAGCTTTCTTT.

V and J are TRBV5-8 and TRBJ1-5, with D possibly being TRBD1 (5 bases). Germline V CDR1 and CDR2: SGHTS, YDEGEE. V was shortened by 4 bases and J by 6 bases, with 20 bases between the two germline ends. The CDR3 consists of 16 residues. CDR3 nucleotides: TGTGCCAGCAGCCCCGTCCGGTCAGGGTATTTTCAGCCCCAGCATTTT. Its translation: CASSPVRSGYFQPQHF.

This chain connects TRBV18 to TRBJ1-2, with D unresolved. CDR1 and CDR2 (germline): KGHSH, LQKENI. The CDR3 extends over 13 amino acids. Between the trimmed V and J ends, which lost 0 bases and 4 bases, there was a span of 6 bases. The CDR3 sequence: CASSPPNSYGYTF. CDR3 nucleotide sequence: TGTGCCAGCTCACCACCGAACAGCTATGGCTACACCTTC.

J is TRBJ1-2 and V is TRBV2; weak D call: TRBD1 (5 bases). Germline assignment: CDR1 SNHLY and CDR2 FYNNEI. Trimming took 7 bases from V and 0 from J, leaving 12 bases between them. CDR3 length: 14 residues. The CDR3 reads CASTQGLANYGYTF. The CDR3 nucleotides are TGTGCCAGCACCCAGGGCCTAGCTAACTATGGCTACACCTTC.

In nucleotides, the CDR3 is TGTGCCTGGAGTGTAGTCAGGGGTGACACTGAAGCTTTCTTT. Translating gives CAWSVVRGDTEAFF. The V call is TRBV30, the J call TRBJ1-1; perhaps TRBD1 as D (6 bases). This CDR3 is 14 amino acids long. CDR1 and CDR2 from the germline V gene are GTSNPN and SVGIG (reference sequence). Trimming cost V 0 bases and J 3 bases, with 11 bases left between them. The full variable domain, its missing parts supplied by reference TRBV30 and TRBJ1-1, is SQTIHQWPATLVQPVGSPLSLECTVEGTSNPNLYWYRQAAGRGLQLLFYSVGIGQISSEVPQNLSASRPQDRQFILSSKKLLLSDSGFYLCAWSVVRGDTEAFFGQGTRLTVV.

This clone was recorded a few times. DNA for the CDR3: TGTGCCAGCAGCCCAGGGGCCCGGGGTGGCGGCTACACCTTC. It is translated as CASSPGARGGGYTF. The rearrangement joins TRBV5-6 to TRBJ1-2, with TRBD1 as a possible D gene (6 bases). Trimming removed 4 bases from V and 8 bases from J, with 18 bases in between. CDR3 length: 14 amino acids. CDR1 is SGHDT and CDR2 is YYEEEE in the germline V gene.

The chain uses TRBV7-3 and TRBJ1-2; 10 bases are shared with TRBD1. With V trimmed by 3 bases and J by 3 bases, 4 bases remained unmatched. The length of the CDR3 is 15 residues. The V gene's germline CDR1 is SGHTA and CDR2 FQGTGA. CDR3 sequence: CASSFGTGDDYGYTF. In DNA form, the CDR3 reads TGTGCCAGCAGCTTTGGGACAGGGGACGACTATGGCTACACCTTC.

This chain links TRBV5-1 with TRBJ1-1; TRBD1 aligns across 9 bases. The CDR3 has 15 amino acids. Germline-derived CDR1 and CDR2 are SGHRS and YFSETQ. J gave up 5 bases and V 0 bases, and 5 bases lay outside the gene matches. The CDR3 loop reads CASSLATGGTTEAFF. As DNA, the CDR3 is TGCGCCAGCAGCTTGGCCACAGGGGGCACGACTGAAGCTTTCTTT.

The CDR3 region is CATSRDGEQGAGELFF. Here the CDR3 DNA reads TGTGCCACCAGCAGAGATGGTGAACAGGGGGCCGGGGAGCTGTTTTTT. V is TRBV15 and J is TRBJ2-2; 8 bases agree with TRBD1. The ends lost 0 bases at V and 6 bases at J; junction bases unmatched: 6. Per the germline V gene, CDR1 is LNHNV and CDR2 is YYDKDF (reference sequence). This CDR3 region has 16 residues.

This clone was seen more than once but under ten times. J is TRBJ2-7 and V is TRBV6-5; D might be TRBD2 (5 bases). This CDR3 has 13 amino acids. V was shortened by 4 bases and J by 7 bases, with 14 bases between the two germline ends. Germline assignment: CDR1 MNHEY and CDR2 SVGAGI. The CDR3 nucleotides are TGTGCCAGCAGTTCCCGGGGTGGGAAGGAGCAGTACTTC. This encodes CASSSRGGKEQYF.

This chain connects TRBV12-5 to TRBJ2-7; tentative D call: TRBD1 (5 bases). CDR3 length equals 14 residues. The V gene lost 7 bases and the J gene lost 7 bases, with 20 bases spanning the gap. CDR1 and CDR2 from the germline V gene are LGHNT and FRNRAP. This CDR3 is CASAPLRAGQEQYF. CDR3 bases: TGTGCTAGTGCTCCCCTCCGGGCAGGGCAAGAGCAGTACTTC.

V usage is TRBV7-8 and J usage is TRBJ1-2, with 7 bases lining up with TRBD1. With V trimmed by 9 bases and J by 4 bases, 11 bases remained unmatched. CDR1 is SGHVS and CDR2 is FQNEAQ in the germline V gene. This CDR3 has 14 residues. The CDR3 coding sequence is TGTGCCAGTAAGGGTATGGAGGGGGCCTATGGCTACACCTTC. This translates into CASKGMEGAYGYTF.

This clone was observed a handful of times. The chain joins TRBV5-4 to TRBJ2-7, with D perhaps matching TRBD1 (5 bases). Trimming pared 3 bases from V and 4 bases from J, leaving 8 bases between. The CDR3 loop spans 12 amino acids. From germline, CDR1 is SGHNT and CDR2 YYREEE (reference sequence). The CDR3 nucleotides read TGTGCCAGCAGCTCCCAGGGATACGAGCAGTACTTC. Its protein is CASSSQGYEQYF.

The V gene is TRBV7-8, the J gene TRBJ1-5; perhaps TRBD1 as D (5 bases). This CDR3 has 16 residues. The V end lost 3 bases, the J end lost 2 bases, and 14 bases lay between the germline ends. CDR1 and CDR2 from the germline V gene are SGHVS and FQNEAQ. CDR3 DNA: TGTGCCAGCAGCTTTGGCGGGGACGTACGCAATCAGCCCCAGCATTTT. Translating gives CASSFGGDVRNQPQHF.

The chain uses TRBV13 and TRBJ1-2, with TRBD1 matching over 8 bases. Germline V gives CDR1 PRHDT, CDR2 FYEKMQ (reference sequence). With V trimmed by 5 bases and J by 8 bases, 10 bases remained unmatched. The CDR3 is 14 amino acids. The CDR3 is CASSPQGAPGGYTF. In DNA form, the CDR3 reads TGTGCCAGCAGCCCCCAGGGGGCGCCGGGGGGCTACACCTTC. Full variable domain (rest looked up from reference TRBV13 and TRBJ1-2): AAGVIQSPRHLIKEKRETATLKCYPIPRHDTVYWYQQGPGQDPQFLISFYEKMQSDKGSIPDRFSAQQFSDYHSELNMSSLELGDSALYFCASSPQGAPGGYTFGSGTRLTVV.

The CDR3 DNA reads TGTGCCAGCAGACCGGACAGCAATTCACCCCTCCACTTT. This codes for CASRPDSNSPLHF. The chain couples TRBV5-8 to TRBJ1-6; TRBD1 is a possible D gene (6 bases). CDR3 length: 13 amino acids. Germline V gene data show CDR1 as SGHTS and CDR2 as YDEGEE. V gave up 5 bases and J gave up 7 bases, with 10 bases separating them. Combining the CDR3 with reference TRBV5-8 and TRBJ1-6 gives the whole variable domain EAGVTQSPTHLIKTRGQQATLRCSPISGHTSVYWYQQALGLGLQFLLWYDEGEERNRGNFPPRFSGRQFPNYSSELNVNALELEDSALYLCASRPDSNSPLHFGNGTRLTVT.

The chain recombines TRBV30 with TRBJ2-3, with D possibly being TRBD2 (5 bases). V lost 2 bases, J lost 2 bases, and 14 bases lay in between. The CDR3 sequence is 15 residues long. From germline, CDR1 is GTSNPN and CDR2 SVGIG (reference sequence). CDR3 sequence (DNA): TGTGCCTGGAGTAGGAACGGGGAACTCACAGATACGCAGTATTTT. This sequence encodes CAWSRNGELTDTQYF.

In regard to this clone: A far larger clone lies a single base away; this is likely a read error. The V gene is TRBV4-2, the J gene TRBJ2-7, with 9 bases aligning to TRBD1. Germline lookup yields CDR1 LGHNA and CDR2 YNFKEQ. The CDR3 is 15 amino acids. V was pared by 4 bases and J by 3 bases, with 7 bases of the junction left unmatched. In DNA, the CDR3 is TGTGCCAGCAGCCCCCTGGGACAGGGCAACTACGAGCAGTACTTC. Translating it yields CASSPLGQGNYEQYF.

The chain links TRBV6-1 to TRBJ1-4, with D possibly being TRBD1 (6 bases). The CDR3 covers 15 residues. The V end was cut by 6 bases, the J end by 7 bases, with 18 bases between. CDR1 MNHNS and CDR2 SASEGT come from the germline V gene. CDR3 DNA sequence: TGTGCCAGCAGACCCTCCGGGACATTTGTTGAAAAACTGTTTTTT. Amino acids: CASRPSGTFVEKLFF.

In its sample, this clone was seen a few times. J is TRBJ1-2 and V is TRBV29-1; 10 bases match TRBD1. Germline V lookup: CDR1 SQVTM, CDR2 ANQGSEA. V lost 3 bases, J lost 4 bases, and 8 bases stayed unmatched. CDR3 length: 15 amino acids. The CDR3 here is CSVDAGQGISYGYTF. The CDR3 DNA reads TGCAGCGTTGATGCGGGACAGGGGATATCCTATGGCTACACCTTC. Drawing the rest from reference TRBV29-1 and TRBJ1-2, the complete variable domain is SAVISQKPSRDICQRGTSLTIQCQVDSQVTMMFWYRQQPGQSLTLIATANQGSEATYESGFVIDKFPISRPNLTFSTLTVSNMSPEDSSIYLCSVDAGQGISYGYTFGSGTRLTVV.